This paragraph covers one T cell receptor beta chain sequence. The antigen is undetermined. The sample belongs to a study of cytomegalovirus exposure and HLA in healthy donors. Study-wide results and limits: Later analysis found that TCR beta chains associated with HLA were more clonally expanded than other, equally common chains. A later analysis linked a missense DCLRE1C variant to TCR beta V- and J-gene trimming. Presence/absence analyses treated sequencing depth as roughly uniform across donors.

The germline V gene has CDR1 MNHEY and CDR2 SVGAGI. V gave up 11 bases and J gave up 11 bases, with 12 bases separating them. CDR3 length equals 9 residues. PCR was performed using 60 Vbeta and 13 Jbeta primers. Produced via immunoSEQ multiplex PCR; TCRdb's table is partial and in-frame only. Altogether about 90,000 clones are present, approximately 88% being singletons, with the ten largest covering around 2.3%. The chain joins TRBV6-5 to TRBJ1-1; D ambiguous. The sequenced sample consisted of PBMCs. The TCR sequence derives from a man aged 18-30 years in good health and CMV-seronegative. DNA for the CDR3: TGTGCCGTCGGGGTGGTGGCTTTCTTT. It is translated as CAVGVVAFF.